This T cell receptor beta chain was found in a study of shared clonotypes between healthy human individuals. Findings and limits, study-wide: A reduction in generation probabilities was seen for non-shared clonotypes relative to those shared by all four donors.

CD8 cells regarded as naive lacked CD45RO, were positively chosen for CCR7, and omitted terminally differentiated effector memory CD45RA+ cells. Turning to this clone: Its antigen is as yet unknown.

Sequencing was performed with immunoSEQ multiplex PCR; in TCRdb, only in-frame clones are kept and a portion is missing. Of millions of clones in the sample, less than 95% were seen once. In germline, CDR1 is MNHNS, CDR2 SASEGT. V trimming: 7 bases; J trimming: 10 bases; junction bases outside the gene matches: 9. The CDR3 has 12 residues. This receptor was taken from a man aged 18 to 35 in good health. The specimen was naive CD8+ T cells sorted from blood. V is TRBV6-1 and J is TRBJ1-1; TRBD1 matches at 7 bases. Written as DNA, the CDR3 is TGTGCCAGCATGTATATAGGGGGCCGAGCTTTCTTT. It yields the protein CASMYIGGRAFF.